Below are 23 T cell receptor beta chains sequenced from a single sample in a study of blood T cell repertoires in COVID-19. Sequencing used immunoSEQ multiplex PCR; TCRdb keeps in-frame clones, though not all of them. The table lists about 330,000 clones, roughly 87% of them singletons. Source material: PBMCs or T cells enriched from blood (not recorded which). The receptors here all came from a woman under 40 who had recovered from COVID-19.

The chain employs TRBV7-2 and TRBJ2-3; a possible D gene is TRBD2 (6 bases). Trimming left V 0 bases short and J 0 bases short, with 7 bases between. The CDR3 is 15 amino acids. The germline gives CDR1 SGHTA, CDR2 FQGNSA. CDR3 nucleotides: TGTGCCAGCAGCTTAGCCCGGGGGAGCACAGATACGCAGTATTTT. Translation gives CASSLARGSTDTQYF. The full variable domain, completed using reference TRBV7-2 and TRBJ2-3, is GAGVSQSPSNKVTEKGKDVELRCDPISGHTALYWYRQSLGQGLEFLIYFQGNSAPDKSGLPSDRFSAERTGGSVSTLTIQRTQQEDSAVYLCASSLARGSTDTQYFGPGTRLTVL.

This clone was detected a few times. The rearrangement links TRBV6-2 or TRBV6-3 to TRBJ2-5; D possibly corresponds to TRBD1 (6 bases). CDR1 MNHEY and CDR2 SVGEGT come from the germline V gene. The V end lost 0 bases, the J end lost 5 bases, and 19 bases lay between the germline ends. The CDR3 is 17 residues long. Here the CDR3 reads CASSYSSAVQGPETQYF. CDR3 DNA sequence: TGTGCCAGCAGTTACTCGTCCGCAGTCCAGGGGCCGGAGACCCAGTACTTC.

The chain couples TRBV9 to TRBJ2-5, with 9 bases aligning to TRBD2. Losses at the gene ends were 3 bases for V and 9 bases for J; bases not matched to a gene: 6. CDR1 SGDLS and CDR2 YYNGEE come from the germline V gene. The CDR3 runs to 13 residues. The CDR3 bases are TGTGCCAGCAGCGATAGGACTAGCGTTCCCCAGTACTTC. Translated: CASSDRTSVPQYF.

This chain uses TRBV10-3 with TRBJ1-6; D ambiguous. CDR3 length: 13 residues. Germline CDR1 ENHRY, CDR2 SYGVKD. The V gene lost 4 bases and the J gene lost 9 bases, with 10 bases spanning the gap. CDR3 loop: CAISGGGVSPLHF. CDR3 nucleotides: TGTGCCATCAGTGGCGGTGGTGTTTCACCCCTCCACTTT.

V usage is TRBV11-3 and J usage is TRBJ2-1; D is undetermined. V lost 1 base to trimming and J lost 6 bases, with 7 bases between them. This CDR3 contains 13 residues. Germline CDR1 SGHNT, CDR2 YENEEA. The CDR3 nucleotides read TGTGCCAGCAGCTTAGGTACAGTCAATGAGCAGTTCTTC. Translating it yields CASSLGTVNEQFF.

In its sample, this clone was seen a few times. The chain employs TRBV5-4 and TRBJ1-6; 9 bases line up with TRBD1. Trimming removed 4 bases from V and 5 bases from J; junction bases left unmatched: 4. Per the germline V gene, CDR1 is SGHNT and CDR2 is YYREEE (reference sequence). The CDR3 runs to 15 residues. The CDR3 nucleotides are TGTGCCAGCAGCCCTCGGACAGGGGATAATTCACCCCTCCACTTT. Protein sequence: CASSPRTGDNSPLHF.

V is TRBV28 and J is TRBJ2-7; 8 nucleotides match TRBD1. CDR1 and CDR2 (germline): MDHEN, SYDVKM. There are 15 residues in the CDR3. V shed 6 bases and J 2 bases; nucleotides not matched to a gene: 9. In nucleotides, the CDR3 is TGTGCCAGCAGAACAGACAGGGGACGGACCTACGAGCAGTACTTC. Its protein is CASRTDRGRTYEQYF.

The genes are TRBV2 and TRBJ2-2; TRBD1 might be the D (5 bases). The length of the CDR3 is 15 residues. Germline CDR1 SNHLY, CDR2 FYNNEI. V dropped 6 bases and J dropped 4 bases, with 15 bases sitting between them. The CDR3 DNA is TGTGCCAGCAGCAAAATATCAGGGCTCACCGGGGAGCTGTTTTTT. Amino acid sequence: CASSKISGLTGELFF.

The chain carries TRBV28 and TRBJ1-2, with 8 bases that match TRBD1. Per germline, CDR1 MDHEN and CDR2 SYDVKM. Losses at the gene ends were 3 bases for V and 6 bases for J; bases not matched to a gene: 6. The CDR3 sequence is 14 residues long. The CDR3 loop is CASSLEDRVNGYTF. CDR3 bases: TGTGCCAGCAGTTTGGAGGACAGGGTTAATGGCTACACCTTC.

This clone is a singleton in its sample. The CDR3 here is CASSIRQTGGPNTGELFF. CDR3 nucleotide sequence: TGCGCCAGCAGCATAAGGCAGACAGGGGGGCCGAACACCGGGGAGCTGTTTTTT. The chain recombines TRBV5-1 with TRBJ2-2; TRBD1 matches 9 bases. Germline V gene data show CDR1 as SGHRS and CDR2 as YFSETQ. V lost 4 bases, J lost 0 bases, and 10 bases stayed unmatched. The CDR3 loop spans 18 amino acids.

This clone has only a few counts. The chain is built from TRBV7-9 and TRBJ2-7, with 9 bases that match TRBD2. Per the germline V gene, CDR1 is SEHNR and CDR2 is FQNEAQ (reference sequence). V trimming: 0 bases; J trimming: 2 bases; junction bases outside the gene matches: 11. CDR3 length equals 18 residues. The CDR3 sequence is CASSLASMSGGGAYEQYF. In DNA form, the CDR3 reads TGTGCCAGCAGCTTAGCGAGTATGTCTGGCGGGGGGGCCTACGAGCAGTACTTC. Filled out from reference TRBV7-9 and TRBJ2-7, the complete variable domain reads DTGVSQNPRHKITKRGQNVTFRCDPISEHNRLYWYRQTLGQGPEFLTYFQNEAQLEKSRLLSDRFSAERPKGSFSTLEIQRTEQGDSAMYLCASSLASMSGGGAYEQYFGPGTRLTVT.

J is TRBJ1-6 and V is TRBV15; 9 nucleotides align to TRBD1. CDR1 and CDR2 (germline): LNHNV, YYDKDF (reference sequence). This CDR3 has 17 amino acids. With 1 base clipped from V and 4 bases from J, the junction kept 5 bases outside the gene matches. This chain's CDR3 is CATSRGQGEIYNSPLHF. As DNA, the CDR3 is TGTGCCACCAGCAGAGGACAGGGGGAAATATATAATTCACCCCTCCACTTT. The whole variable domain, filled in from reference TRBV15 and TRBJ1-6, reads DAMVIQNPRYQVTQFGKPVTLSCSQTLNHNVMYWYQQKSSQAPKLLFHYYDKDFNNEADTPDNFQSRRPNTSFCFLDIRSPGLGDTAMYLCATSRGQGEIYNSPLHFGNGTRLTVT.

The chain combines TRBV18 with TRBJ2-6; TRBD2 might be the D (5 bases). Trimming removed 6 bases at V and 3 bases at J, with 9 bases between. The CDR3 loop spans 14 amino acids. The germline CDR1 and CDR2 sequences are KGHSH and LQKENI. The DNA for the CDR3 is TGTGCCAGCTCCCCCGGGGATGGGGCCAACGTCCTGACTTTC. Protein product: CASSPGDGANVLTF.

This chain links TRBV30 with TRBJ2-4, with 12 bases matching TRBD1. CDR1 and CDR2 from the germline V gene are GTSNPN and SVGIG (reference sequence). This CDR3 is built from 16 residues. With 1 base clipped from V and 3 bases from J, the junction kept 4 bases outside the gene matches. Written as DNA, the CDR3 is TGTGCCTGGAGTGGGGACAGGGGGCTCGTCAAAAACATTCAGTACTTC. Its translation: CAWSGDRGLVKNIQYF.

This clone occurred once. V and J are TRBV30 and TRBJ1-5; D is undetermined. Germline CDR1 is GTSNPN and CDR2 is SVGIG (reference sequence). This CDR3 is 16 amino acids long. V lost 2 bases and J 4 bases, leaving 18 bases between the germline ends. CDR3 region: CAWSLSNPGGNQPQHF. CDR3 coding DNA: TGTGCCTGGAGTCTATCGAATCCAGGAGGGAATCAGCCCCAGCATTTT.

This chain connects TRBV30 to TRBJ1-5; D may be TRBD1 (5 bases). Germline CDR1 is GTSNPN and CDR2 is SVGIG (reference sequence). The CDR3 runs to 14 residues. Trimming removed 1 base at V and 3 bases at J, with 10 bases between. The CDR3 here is CAWSATVDNQPQHF. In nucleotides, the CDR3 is TGTGCCTGGAGTGCGACAGTAGACAATCAGCCCCAGCATTTT.

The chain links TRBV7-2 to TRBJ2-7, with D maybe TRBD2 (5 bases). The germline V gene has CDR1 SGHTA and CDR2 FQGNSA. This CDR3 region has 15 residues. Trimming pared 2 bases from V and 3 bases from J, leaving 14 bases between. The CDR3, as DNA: TGTGCCAGCAGCTTAACCGTAGGACTCAGCTACGAGCAGTACTTC. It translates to CASSLTVGLSYEQYF.

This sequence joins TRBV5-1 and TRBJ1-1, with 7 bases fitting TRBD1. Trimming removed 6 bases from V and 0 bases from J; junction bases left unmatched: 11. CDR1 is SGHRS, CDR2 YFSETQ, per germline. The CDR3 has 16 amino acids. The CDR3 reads CASKPSGTELNTEAFF. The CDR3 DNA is TGCGCCAGCAAACCATCCGGGACAGAGCTGAACACTGAAGCTTTCTTT.

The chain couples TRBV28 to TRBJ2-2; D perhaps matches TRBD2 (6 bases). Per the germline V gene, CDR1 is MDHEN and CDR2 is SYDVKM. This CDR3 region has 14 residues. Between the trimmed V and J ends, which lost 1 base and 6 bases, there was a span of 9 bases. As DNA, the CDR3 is TGTGCCAGCAGTTTATCTGGGACTGCCGGGGAGCTGTTTTTT. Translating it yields CASSLSGTAGELFF.

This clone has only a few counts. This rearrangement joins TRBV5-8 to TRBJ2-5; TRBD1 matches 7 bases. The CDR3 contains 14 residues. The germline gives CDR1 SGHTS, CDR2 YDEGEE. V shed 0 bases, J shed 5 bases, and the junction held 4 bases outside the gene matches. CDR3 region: CASSLGQGGETQYF. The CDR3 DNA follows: TGTGCCAGCAGCTTGGGACAGGGTGGCGAGACCCAGTACTTC.

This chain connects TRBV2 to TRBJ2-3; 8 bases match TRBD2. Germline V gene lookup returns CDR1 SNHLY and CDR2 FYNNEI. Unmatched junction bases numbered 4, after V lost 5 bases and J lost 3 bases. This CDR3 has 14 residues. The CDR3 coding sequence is TGTGCCAGCAGTAGCGGGGGAGTGACAGATACGCAGTATTTT. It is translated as CASSSGGVTDTQYF.

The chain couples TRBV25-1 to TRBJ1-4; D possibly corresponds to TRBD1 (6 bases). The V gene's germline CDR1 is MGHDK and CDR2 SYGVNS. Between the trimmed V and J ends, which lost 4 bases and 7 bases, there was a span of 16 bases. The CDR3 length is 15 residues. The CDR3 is CASSAPRGQVEKLFF. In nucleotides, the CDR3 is TGTGCCAGCAGTGCGCCGCGGGGGCAGGTTGAAAAACTGTTTTTT.

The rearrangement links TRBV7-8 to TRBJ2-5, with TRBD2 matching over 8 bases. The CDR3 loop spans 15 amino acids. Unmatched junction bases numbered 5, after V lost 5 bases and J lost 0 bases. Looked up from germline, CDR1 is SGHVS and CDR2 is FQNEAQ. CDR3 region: CASSASGGHQETQYF. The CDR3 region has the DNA TGTGCCAGCAGCGCGAGCGGGGGTCACCAAGAGACCCAGTACTTC.